This is a list of T cell receptor beta chains from one sample in a study of neurological immune-mediated disorders. Each CDR3 protein gets one entry after TCRdb re-called the 5' RACE reads with MiXCR. The table has approximately 60,000 distinct CDR3 sequences, under 4.5% seen once. The sequencing input was PBMCs. Receptors were obtained from a woman aged 25 to 45 with multiple sclerosis. Each CDR3 is given without its conserved first and last residue.

V	J	length	CDR3
TRBV5-8	TRBJ2-4	13	ASSLTGGSKNIQY
TRBV18	TRBJ2-2	13	ASSQGQANTGELF
TRBV10-3	TRBJ2-3	13	ATFAGGSLTDTQY
TRBV20-1	TRBJ2-3	13	SASRSSGFTDTQY
TRBV5-8	TRBJ1-2	10	ALERKARGYT
TRBV29-1	TRBJ1-1	10	SVVVGHTEAF
TRBV5-1	TRBJ2-5	13	ASRLGTLTQETQY
TRBV27	TRBJ2-1	13	ASGLPGPQLNEQF
TRBV5-1	TRBJ1-1	13	ASSLYRGMNTEAF
TRBV5-1	TRBJ1-1	12	ASRLTTGGTEAF
TRBV28	TRBJ2-1	12	ASSPFRDRYEQF
TRBV6-5	TRBJ1-2	13	ASSYARGPNYGYT
TRBV20-1	TRBJ1-6	13	SARGRQGTNSPLH
TRBV5-1	TRBJ2-2	12	ASSFRQAGGELF
TRBV5-1	TRBJ1-2	10	ASSPSQRGYT
TRBV10-3	TRBJ2-2	10	AISEFPGELF
TRBV7-6	TRBJ1-6	12	ASSLRDSHSPLN
TRBV27	TRBJ2-1	13	ASSLQRNSYNEQF
TRBV6-2/TRBV6-3	TRBJ2-7	9	ASSYGPEQY
TRBV20-1	TRBJ1-4	19	SARNSPGTGARFATNEKLF
TRBV5-6	TRBJ1-5	13	ASSSMGTGMGPQH
TRBV5-1	TRBJ1-1	12	ASSKDRGRTEAF
TRBV10-3	TRBJ1-3	14	ALKETLENSGNTIY
TRBV29-1	TRBJ1-3	12	SAREGRSGNTIY
TRBV12-3/TRBV12-4	TRBJ1-5	14	ASSSTQGKGNQPQN
TRBV20-1	TRBJ1-6	12	SVVGQSYNSPLH
TRBV15	TRBJ1-5	11	ATGLAGSQPQH
TRBV5-5	TRBJ1-2	10	ASSPDSGFYT
TRBV9	TRBJ2-6	10	ASSAAANVLT
TRBV19	TRBJ2-7	13	ASSFGSGSTYEQY
TRBV7-6	TRBJ2-7	12	ASSLKQGPGEQY
TRBV4-1	TRBJ2-5	12	ASSQTEREETQY
TRBV5-1	TRBJ1-6	12	ASRPDRGNSPLH
TRBV5-5	TRBJ2-1	11	ASSADGYNEQF
TRBV20-1	TRBJ1-1	13	SARGREHSSLRSF
TRBV5-1	TRBJ2-5	8	ARFQETQY
TRBV5-1	TRBJ2-3	9	ASSFRDTQY
TRBV6-5	TRBJ2-3	13	ASSQLAPSTDTQY
TRBV9	TRBJ2-3	10	ASSPAGDTQY
TRBV15	TRBJ2-7	13	ATSSLGLAGGEQY
TRBV6-5	TRBJ2-1	11	ASSWGDSYEQF
TRBV5-1	TRBJ1-6	12	ASSLAIGDSPLH
TRBV10-2	TRBJ1-5	11	ASKYGTNQPQN
TRBV5-1	TRBJ1-1	12	ASSTAGGWTEAF
TRBV20-1	TRBJ1-1	12	SARDRVGRTEAF
TRBV20-1	TRBJ2-5	11	SASEQGAETQY
TRBV5-1	TRBJ2-7	14	ASSFHRRERSYEQY
TRBV9	TRBJ2-7	12	ASSVEARGGEQY
TRBV4-2	TRBJ2-7	13	ASSQTGGRVYEQY
TRBV5-1	TRBJ1-1	13	ASTSSGLLNTEAF